This T cell receptor beta chain was sequenced during a study of T cells in Graves' hyperthyroidism and ophthalmopathy. Overall study findings and caveats: Model predictions of ophthalmopathy came a median about six months before onset. In the blood, most expanded thyroid clonotypes above 0.001 appeared as well.

The TCR beta CDR3 regions underwent amplification using RNA transcripts as the source. With the HTBI primer set, the TCR CDR3 went through a first round of RT-PCR. TCRdb called the multiplex PCR reads again in MiXCR, with one record for every CDR3 protein. Of about 740,000 distinct CDR3 sequences detected, about 15% appear once; the ten largest clones hold roughly 10%. Ten or more counts support this clonotype. Its cognate antigen is unknown. Disease duration under 2 months; hyperthyroidism patients were aged 18 to 65. Using around 10 ml of fresh peripheral blood, PBMCs were prepared. Germline V gene sequence: CDR1 SEHNR, CDR2 FQNEAQ (reference sequence). V dropped 6 bases and J dropped 6 bases, with 12 bases sitting between them. The CDR3 consists of 13 residues.

V usage is TRBV7-9 and J usage is TRBJ2-1; D possibly corresponds to TRBD1 (5 bases). The receptor's source is a woman aged 18-35 years with Graves' hyperthyroidism. Material: blood. Here the CDR3 DNA reads TGTGCCAGCAGTTATTCAGGGTCCAATGAGCAGTTCTTC. Its translation: CASSYSGSNEQFF.